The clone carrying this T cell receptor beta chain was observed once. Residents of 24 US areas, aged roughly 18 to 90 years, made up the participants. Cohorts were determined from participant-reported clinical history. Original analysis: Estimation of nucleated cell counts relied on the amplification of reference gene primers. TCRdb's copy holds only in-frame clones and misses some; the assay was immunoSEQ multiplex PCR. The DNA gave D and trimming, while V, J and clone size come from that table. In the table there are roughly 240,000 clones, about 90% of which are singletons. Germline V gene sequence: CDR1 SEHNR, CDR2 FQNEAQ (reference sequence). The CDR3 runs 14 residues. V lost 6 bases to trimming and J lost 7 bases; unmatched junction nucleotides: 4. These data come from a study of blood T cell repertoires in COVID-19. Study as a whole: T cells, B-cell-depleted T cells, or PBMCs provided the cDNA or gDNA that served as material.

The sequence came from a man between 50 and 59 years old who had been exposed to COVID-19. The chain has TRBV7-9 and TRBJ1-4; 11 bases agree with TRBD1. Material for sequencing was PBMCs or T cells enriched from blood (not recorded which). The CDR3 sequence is CASRSDRGREKLFF. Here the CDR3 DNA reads TGTGCCAGCAGGTCGGACAGGGGGCGTGAAAAACTGTTTTTT.